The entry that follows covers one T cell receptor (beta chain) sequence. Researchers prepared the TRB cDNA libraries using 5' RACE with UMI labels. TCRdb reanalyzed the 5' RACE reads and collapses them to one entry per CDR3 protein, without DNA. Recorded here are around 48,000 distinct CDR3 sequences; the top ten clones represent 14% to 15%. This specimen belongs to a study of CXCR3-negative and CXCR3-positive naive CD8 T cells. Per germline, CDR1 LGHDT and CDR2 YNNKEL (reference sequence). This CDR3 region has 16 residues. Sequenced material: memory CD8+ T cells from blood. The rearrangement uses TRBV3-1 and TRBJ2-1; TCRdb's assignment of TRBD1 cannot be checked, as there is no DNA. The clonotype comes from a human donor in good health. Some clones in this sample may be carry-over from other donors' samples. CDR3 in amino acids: CASSQHGTGIYNEQFF.